One sample yielded the 22 T cell receptor beta chains listed below, sequenced in a study of blood T cell repertoires in COVID-19 (dated by TCRdb to 2020 to 2022). Libraries were constructed by the immunoSEQ multiplex PCR assay. Here the immuneACCESS table is served through TCRdb, limited to in-frame sequences with V and J called. Missing clones are a known gap in these copies; in checked studies unresolved V genes cover under half, and the rest lacks a known reason. In this sample the table shows 240,000 or so clones, roughly nine tenths of which occur a single time. The ten largest make up 7.2% of the sample. Sequenced input: peripheral blood. The receptor set was obtained from a man between 60 and 75 years old who had recovered from COVID-19.

The chain has TRBV5-1 and TRBJ2-3, with D maybe TRBD2 (8 bases). V was shortened by 4 bases and J by 3 bases, with 12 bases between the two germline ends. This CDR3 has 14 amino acids. CDR1 is SGHRS, CDR2 YFSETQ, per germline. This CDR3 reads CASSIAGQTDTQYF. The CDR3 DNA reads TGCGCCAGCAGCATAGCGGGACAGACAGATACGCAGTATTTT.

V usage is TRBV1 and J usage is TRBJ1-5; whether TRBD1, the table's D call, matches the DNA was not checked. TRBV1 is described as a pseudogene. This CDR3 comprises 15 residues. As DNA, the CDR3 is TGCACCAGGTCTGATCTATCAGGCTTGAACCAGCCCCAGCATTTT. Translation gives CTRSDLSGLNQPQHF.

CDR3 sequence (DNA): TGTGCCAGCAGCCCCGGACAGGAAAGGAATCAGCCCCAGCATTTT. It specifies CASSPGQERNQPQHF. The genes are TRBV11-2 and TRBJ1-5; 7 positions match TRBD1. V shed 5 bases, J shed 4 bases, and the junction held 8 bases outside the gene matches. The CDR3 runs to 15 residues. The germline V gene has CDR1 SGHAT and CDR2 FQNNGV. Full variable domain (rest looked up from reference TRBV11-2 and TRBJ1-5): EAGVAQSPRYKIIEKRQSVAFWCNPISGHATLYWYQQILGQGPKLLIQFQNNGVVDDSQLPKDRFSAERLKGVDSTLKIQPAKLEDSAVYLCASSPGQERNQPQHFGDGTRLSIL.

This chain connects TRBV18 to TRBJ1-4, with 7 bases aligning to TRBD1. CDR1 KGHSH and CDR2 LQKENI come from the germline V gene. The CDR3 runs 15 residues. Losses at the gene ends were 2 bases for V and 5 bases for J; bases not matched to a gene: 5. The CDR3 bases are TGTGCCAGCTCACCATTCGGGACAGACAATGAAAAACTGTTTTTT. Residues: CASSPFGTDNEKLFF.

The rearrangement joins TRBV13 to TRBJ1-5; 7 nucleotides agree with TRBD1. With V trimmed by 5 bases and J by 6 bases, 13 bases remained unmatched. CDR1 is PRHDT and CDR2 is FYEKMQ in the germline V gene (reference sequence). The CDR3 runs 16 residues. CDR3 residues: CASSTVTRQGGQPQHF. As DNA, the CDR3 is TGTGCCAGCAGCACCGTAACTCGACAGGGTGGTCAGCCCCAGCATTTT.

The chain links TRBV7-8 to TRBJ2-5; D is unresolved. The CDR3 is made up of 15 amino acids. Germline V lookup: CDR1 SGHVS, CDR2 FQNEAQ. V was clipped by 4 bases and J by 7 bases, with 19 bases between them. The CDR3 DNA sequence: TGTGCCAGCAGCTCTCACCCCCTAGGCCTTGGGACCCAGTACTTC. This encodes CASSSHPLGLGTQYF.

The V gene is TRBV2, the J gene TRBJ1-5, with D perhaps matching TRBD1 (5 bases). Trimming took off 7 bases at V and 5 bases at J, with 18 bases between the two ends. CDR3 length: 15 residues. Germline values: CDR1 SNHLY, CDR2 FYNNEI. CDR3: CASTFGGTEYQPQHF. The CDR3 nucleotides are TGTGCCAGCACCTTCGGAGGGACTGAATATCAGCCCCAGCATTTT.

This rearrangement joins TRBV7-6 to TRBJ1-2; D remains unclear. V was trimmed by 4 bases and J by 6 bases, leaving 18 bases between them. This CDR3 has 15 amino acids. CDR1 is SGHVS and CDR2 is FNYEAQ in the germline V gene. DNA for the CDR3: TGTGCCAGCAGCTCTGGTCTGGTGGGCTGGGATGGCTACACCTTC. Its translation: CASSSGLVGWDGYTF.

V usage is TRBV7-9 and J usage is TRBJ1-2; 7 bases line up with TRBD1. The CDR3 spans 15 residues. Germline values: CDR1 SEHNR, CDR2 FQNEAQ (reference sequence). J gave up 2 bases and V 5 bases, and 8 bases lay outside the gene matches. DNA for the CDR3: TGTGCCAGCAGCGCTTCCGGGACAGTAAACTATGGCTACACCTTC. Translating it yields CASSASGTVNYGYTF.

The chain carries TRBV5-1 and TRBJ1-6; 7 nucleotides agree with TRBD1. The V and J ends lost 4 bases and 2 bases, in that order; junction bases with no gene match: 6. This CDR3 comprises 16 residues. Looked up from germline, CDR1 is SGHRS and CDR2 is YFSETQ. The CDR3, as DNA: TGCGCCAGCAGCCGTGAAGGACAGGCCTATAATTCACCCCTCCACTTT. This gives the protein CASSREGQAYNSPLHF.

V usage is TRBV5-1 and J usage is TRBJ2-7, with 8 bases lining up with TRBD1. There are 15 residues in the CDR3. Germline V gene sequence: CDR1 SGHRS, CDR2 YFSETQ. With 4 bases clipped from V and 4 bases from J, the junction kept 10 bases outside the gene matches. CDR3 sequence reads: CASSVLPDRAYEQYV. In DNA form, the CDR3 reads TGCGCCAGCAGCGTACTACCGGACAGGGCGTACGAGCAGTACGTC.

This chain joins TRBV9 and TRBJ2-2; possible D gene TRBD1, 5 bases. Trimming took off 4 bases at V and 0 bases at J, with 16 bases between the two ends. CDR3 length: 17 amino acids. Germline V gene data show CDR1 as SGDLS and CDR2 as YYNGEE. The CDR3 reads CASSPSPRVANTGELFF. CDR3 coding DNA: TGTGCCAGCAGCCCCTCCCCCAGGGTCGCGAACACCGGGGAGCTGTTTTTT.

V and J are TRBV7-2 and TRBJ2-7; 11 nucleotides line up with TRBD2. This CDR3 has 15 residues. The germline gives CDR1 SGHTA, CDR2 FQGNSA. V was clipped by 1 base and J by 6 bases; unmatched bases: 5. CDR3 nucleotide sequence: TGTGCCAGCAGCTTAGTAGCGGGGGGGCCCGGCGAGCAGTACGTC. Residues: CASSLVAGGPGEQYV.

On this clone: This specimen includes other DNA sequences encoding the same CDR3. The chain carries TRBV30 and TRBJ1-1, with D possibly being TRBD1 (5 bases). The V end was cut by 2 bases, the J end by 5 bases, with 6 bases between. Germline CDR1 reads GTSNPN; CDR2 reads SVGIG (reference sequence). The length of the CDR3 is 11 residues. As DNA, the CDR3 is TGTGCCTGGAGTCGGGGGACTGAAGCTTTCTTT. It is translated as CAWSRGTEAFF. Drawing the rest from reference TRBV30 and TRBJ1-1, the complete variable domain is SQTIHQWPATLVQPVGSPLSLECTVEGTSNPNLYWYRQAAGRGLQLLFYSVGIGQISSEVPQNLSASRPQDRQFILSSKKLLLSDSGFYLCAWSRGTEAFFGQGTRLTVV.

This chain joins TRBV5-1 and TRBJ1-2; 9 nucleotides match TRBD1. CDR1 and CDR2 from the germline V gene are SGHRS and YFSETQ. The CDR3 loop spans 17 amino acids. Trimming cost V 0 bases and J 4 bases; bases outside gene matches: 10. CDR3 DNA sequence: TGCGCCAGCAGCTTGGTGGGACAGGGATTGTCAGCCTATGGCTACACCTTC. Its translation is CASSLVGQGLSAYGYTF.

The chain links TRBV24-1 to TRBJ2-1; 9 bases are a match to TRBD2. Germline CDR1 and CDR2: KGHDR and SFDVKD. The V and J ends lost 3 bases and 9 bases, in that order; junction bases with no gene match: 14. The CDR3 spans 17 residues. As DNA, the CDR3 is TGTGCCACCAGTGATCCTTCAGGGCGGGGGGGCCACGGTGAGCAGTTCTTC. Amino acid sequence: CATSDPSGRGGHGEQFF.

A single count supports this clone. The chain has TRBV5-1 and TRBJ1-1; 7 nucleotides line up with TRBD1. CDR3 length: 14 amino acids. V dropped 4 bases and J dropped 4; count of bases not matched to a gene: 7. Looked up from germline, CDR1 is SGHRS and CDR2 is YFSETQ. CDR3 sequence: CASSVTGLGTEAFF. In DNA, the CDR3 is TGCGCCAGCAGCGTGACAGGGCTCGGCACTGAAGCTTTCTTT.

The CDR3 region is CASSFQGNTEAFF. The CDR3 region has the DNA TGCGCCAGCAGCTTTCAGGGGAACACTGAAGCTTTCTTT. The rearrangement uses TRBV5-1 and TRBJ1-1; tentative D call: TRBD1 (5 bases). Germline lookup yields CDR1 SGHRS and CDR2 YFSETQ. The V gene lost 2 bases and the J gene lost 1 base, with 6 bases spanning the gap. The CDR3 totals 13 residues.

This chain uses TRBV5-1 with TRBJ2-3; 8 bases fit TRBD2. The CDR3 runs to 19 residues. V was clipped by 0 bases and J by 3 bases; unmatched bases: 15. CDR1 SGHRS and CDR2 YFSETQ come from the germline V gene. The CDR3 region is CASSLVLSYGGAGTDTQYF. The CDR3 bases are TGCGCCAGCAGCTTGGTCTTAAGTTACGGGGGGGCCGGAACAGATACGCAGTATTTT.

The chain uses TRBV12-5 and TRBJ1-5; unclear D gene. Germline V lookup: CDR1 LGHNT, CDR2 FRNRAP. There are 14 residues in the CDR3. V was pared by 2 bases and J by 4 bases, with 9 bases between. CDR3 coding DNA: TGTGCTAGTGGTTTGAACAGAATTAATCAGCCCCAGCATTTT. Its protein is CASGLNRINQPQHF.

The chain joins TRBV5-1 to TRBJ1-1, with 7 bases aligning to TRBD1. The junction had 4 bases not matched to a gene; V was cut back by 2 bases and J by 0 bases. This CDR3 comprises 15 residues. The germline V gene has CDR1 SGHRS and CDR2 YFSETQ. Written as DNA, the CDR3 is TGCGCCAGCAGCTTCTCGGGACAGCTGAACACTGAAGCTTTCTTT. Residues: CASSFSGQLNTEAFF.

The chain recombines TRBV9 with TRBJ1-1, with 9 bases matching TRBD1. CDR3 size: 13 residues. CDR1 and CDR2 from the germline V gene are SGDLS and YYNGEE. J was trimmed by 7 bases and V by 4 bases; bases with no gene match: 5. CDR3 region: CASSRTGGIEAFF. The CDR3 bases are TGTGCCAGCAGCCGAACAGGGGGCATTGAAGCTTTCTTT. Full variable domain (outside the CDR3, taken from reference TRBV9 and TRBJ1-1): DSGVTQTPKHLITATGQRVTLRCSPRSGDLSVYWYQQSLDQGLQFLIQYYNGEERAKGNILERFSAQQFPDLHSELNLSSLELGDSALYFCASSRTGGIEAFFGQGTRLTVV.